The clone carrying this T cell receptor beta chain was seen just once. Its antigen is as yet unknown. This sample was included in a study of T cell responses to AZD1222 COVID-19 vaccine. The length of the CDR3 is 16 residues. V lost 4 bases, J lost 7 bases, and 7 bases stayed unmatched. In germline, CDR1 is LNHDA, CDR2 SQIVND (reference sequence). Assay used: immunoSEQ multiplex PCR; TCRdb lists only in-frame clones, some missing. In the table there are tens of thousands of clones, 70% to 90% of which are singletons. The study, taken as a whole, reports: Of spike-specific TCRs, nearly half reportedly target regions left unmutated in variants.

The study pooled second doses at about 4 or about 12 weeks. The source was peripheral blood, collected 28 days after the second AZD1222 dose. The clonotype was recovered from an adult who received the AZD1222 COVID-19 vaccine. This sequence joins TRBV19 and TRBJ2-2; 12 nucleotides align to TRBD2. The CDR3 DNA is TGTGCCAGTAGTACCAGGACTAGCGGGGTGGTCGGGGAGCTGTTTTTT. Translation gives CASSTRTSGVVGELFF.